The rows below give T cell receptor beta chains drawn from one sample of a study of blood T cells in healthy people across ages. Each CDR3 protein gets one entry after TCRdb re-called the 5' RACE reads with MiXCR. The data contain over 1,300,000 distinct CDR3 sequences, roughly 59% of them singletons. Material: blood. These receptors were taken from a man younger than 30 in good health. Both conserved end residues are trimmed from each CDR3. Each record gives: CDR3 length, V gene, CDR3 protein.

len: 13
v_gene: TRBV27
CDR3aa: ASSLYPHYTNEQF

len: 10
v_gene: TRBV10-3
CDR3aa: AISEKAGEQY

len: 10
v_gene: TRBV20-1
CDR3aa: SARRTNHEQY

len: 12
v_gene: TRBV20-1
CDR3aa: SALNVKPNYGYT

len: 13
v_gene: TRBV5-6
CDR3aa: ASSPGHSYNSPLH

len: 13
v_gene: TRBV5-6
CDR3aa: ASRLGQTNTGELF

len: 12
v_gene: TRBV5-1
CDR3aa: ASSLSQEDYGYT

len: 13
v_gene: TRBV5-1
CDR3aa: ASSSAGANTGELF

len: 12
v_gene: TRBV27
CDR3aa: ASRKDGPGSGYT

len: 14
v_gene: TRBV27
CDR3aa: ASSLSLQVPRWGYT

len: 12
v_gene: TRBV12-3/TRBV12-4
CDR3aa: ASRFRDSYNEQF

len: 10
v_gene: TRBV10-3
CDR3aa: AISILGDEQY

len: 12
v_gene: TRBV6-5
CDR3aa: ASSTPRTGNVQY

len: 10
v_gene: TRBV9
CDR3aa: ASEDSSCEQY

len: 14
v_gene: TRBV7-9
CDR3aa: ASSLGVAGAYNEQF

len: 14
v_gene: TRBV4-1
CDR3aa: ASSQVPAGASYEQY

len: 12
v_gene: TRBV6-2/TRBV6-3
CDR3aa: ASGTLAGGSEQL

len: 14
v_gene: TRBV6-1
CDR3aa: ASSEIGGRGNEKLF

len: 12
v_gene: TRBV18
CDR3aa: ASSPPSRNTEAF

len: 13
v_gene: TRBV20-1
CDR3aa: SARPGRGRQETQY

len: 11
v_gene: TRBV29-1
CDR3aa: SFHRDSQETQY

len: 11
v_gene: TRBV27
CDR3aa: ASSVYPGDTQY

len: 12
v_gene: TRBV6-2/TRBV6-3
CDR3aa: VSSYGQGAEPQH

len: 11
v_gene: TRBV29-1
CDR3aa: SVRQGSYHEQY

len: 12
v_gene: TRBV29-1
CDR3aa: SVPRTVSSYEQY

len: 14
v_gene: TRBV28
CDR3aa: ASSLRRGAQTGELF

len: 14
v_gene: TRBV10-3
CDR3aa: AITPGGSGGTDTQY

len: 13
v_gene: TRBV6-6
CDR3aa: ASSYWDPSSYEQY